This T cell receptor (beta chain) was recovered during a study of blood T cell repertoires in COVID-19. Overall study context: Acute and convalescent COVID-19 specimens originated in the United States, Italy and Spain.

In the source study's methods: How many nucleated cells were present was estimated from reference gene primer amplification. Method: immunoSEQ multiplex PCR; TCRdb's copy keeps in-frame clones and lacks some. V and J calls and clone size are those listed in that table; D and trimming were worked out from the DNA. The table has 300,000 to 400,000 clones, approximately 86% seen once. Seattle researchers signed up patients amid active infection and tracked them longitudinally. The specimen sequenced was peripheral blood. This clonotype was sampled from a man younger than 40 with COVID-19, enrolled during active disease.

Written as DNA, the CDR3 is TGTGCCAGCAGTGAATCTTTCGTGGGACAGGGGGGCAATTCACCCCTCCACTTT. The encoded protein is CASSESFVGQGGNSPLHF. The chain recombines TRBV6-1 with TRBJ1-6; 11 bases are shared with TRBD1. The V gene end was trimmed by 2 bases and the J gene end by 7 bases; junction bases not matched to a gene: 10. The germline V gene encodes CDR1 MNHNS and CDR2 SASEGT. The CDR3 totals 18 residues.